The 27 T cell receptor beta chains reported below all come from one sample, sequenced in a study of blood T cell repertoires in COVID-19. Here immunoSEQ multiplex PCR was the method, and the copy in TCRdb shows in-frame clones only, minus some. The sample records 91,000 or so clones, about 87% being singletons. Sequenced material: peripheral blood. Source of these receptors: a human donor in a cohort sampled during active COVID-19.

Here the CDR3 DNA reads TGTGCCAGCAGCTTAGACATCGCTAGCACAGATACGCAGTATTTT. It yields the protein CASSLDIASTDTQYF. The chain employs TRBV5-8 and TRBJ2-3, with D hard to call. The CDR3 is 15 residues long. CDR1 is SGHTS, CDR2 YDEGEE, per germline. V lost 2 bases, J lost 0 bases, and 10 bases lay in between.

CDR3 sequence: CASSHGLAGPDTQYF. Here the CDR3 DNA reads TGTGCCAGCAGTCACGGACTAGCGGGGCCAGATACGCAGTATTTT. The chain combines TRBV27 with TRBJ2-3; 12 bases line up with TRBD2. Germline V lookup: CDR1 MNHEY, CDR2 SMNVEV (reference sequence). The CDR3 length is 15 residues. V shed 5 bases, J shed 4 bases, and the junction held 4 bases outside the gene matches.

This clone appeared a few times. The V and J genes are TRBV2 and TRBJ1-1; tentative D call: TRBD1 (5 bases). The germline V gene has CDR1 SNHLY and CDR2 FYNNEI. Between the trimmed V and J ends, which lost 11 bases and 5 bases, there was a span of 18 bases. The CDR3 extends over 13 amino acids. The CDR3 sequence is CAGDYGVGTEAFF. As DNA, the CDR3 is TGTGCCGGGGACTACGGGGTCGGGACTGAAGCTTTCTTT.

The V call is TRBV16, the J call TRBJ1-2; D is ambiguous. Germline lookup yields CDR1 KGHSY and CDR2 FQNENV. Trimming removed 3 bases at V and 1 base at J, with 9 bases between. CDR3 length: 14 residues. CDR3: CASSHKQINYGYTF. The DNA for the CDR3 is TGTGCCAGCAGCCATAAACAGATTAACTATGGCTACACCTTC.

The V gene is TRBV6-4, the J gene TRBJ2-1; 7 bases fit TRBD2. CDR3 length equals 12 residues. Germline V gives CDR1 MRHNA, CDR2 SNTAGT. The ends lost 6 bases at V and 6 bases at J; junction bases unmatched: 2. CDR3 amino acids: CASRPSGNEQFF. For the CDR3, the DNA is TGTGCCAGCAGACCTAGCGGCAATGAGCAGTTCTTC.

This chain joins TRBV3-1 (or the pseudogene TRBV3-2) and TRBJ1-1, with D possibly matching TRBD1 (5 bases). The germline CDR1 and CDR2 sequences are LGHDT and YNNKEL (reference sequence). Deletions cut 4 bases from V and 6 bases from J, with 15 bases between. CDR3 length: 14 residues. CDR3 sequence reads: CASSPWGVGAEAFF. The DNA of the CDR3 is TGTGCCAGCAGCCCCTGGGGGGTAGGTGCTGAAGCTTTCTTT.

The chain couples TRBV27 to TRBJ1-5, with 10 positions matching TRBD1. Unmatched junction bases numbered 13, after V lost 3 bases and J lost 8 bases. Germline CDR1 is MNHEY and CDR2 is SMNVEV (reference sequence). The CDR3 contains 17 residues. The CDR3 region is CASSLSGTGAKREPQHF. CDR3 coding DNA: TGTGCCAGCAGTTTGTCCGGGACAGGGGCCAAGAGGGAGCCCCAGCATTTT.

The V and J genes are TRBV2 and TRBJ2-1, with 14 bases matching TRBD2. With 9 bases clipped from V and 6 bases from J, the junction kept 7 bases outside the gene matches. This CDR3 has 15 residues. CDR1 is SNHLY, CDR2 FYNNEI, per germline. CDR3 bases: TGTGCCAGTAGACTAGCGGGGGGGCCTTCCAATGAGCAGTTCTTC. Its protein product is CASRLAGGPSNEQFF.

The chain is built from TRBV18 and TRBJ2-1; 7 bases align to TRBD1. The V gene end was trimmed by 3 bases and the J gene end by 7 bases; junction bases not matched to a gene: 9. This CDR3 comprises 15 residues. Germline V CDR1 and CDR2: KGHSH, LQKENI. CDR3: CASSPGQLVINEQFF. The CDR3 region has the DNA TGTGCCAGCTCACCGGGACAGCTGGTCATTAATGAGCAGTTCTTC. The full variable domain, with the rest looked up from reference TRBV18 and TRBJ2-1, is NAGVMQNPRHLVRRRGQEARLRCSPMKGHSHVYWYRQLPEEGLKFMVYLQKENIIDESGMPKERFSAEFPKEGPSILRIQQVVRGDSAAYFCASSPGQLVINEQFFGPGTRLTVL.

The rearrangement uses TRBV27 and TRBJ1-6, with no clear D. The CDR3 contains 14 residues. V was clipped by 2 bases and J by 10 bases, with 12 bases between them. Germline V lookup: CDR1 MNHEY, CDR2 SMNVEV (reference sequence). CDR3 sequence: CASSLRPLGSPLHF. The DNA for the CDR3 is TGTGCCAGCAGTTTACGTCCGCTAGGATCACCCCTCCACTTT.

The chain employs TRBV3-1 (or the pseudogene TRBV3-2) and TRBJ2-7; 8 bases fit TRBD2. Looked up from germline, CDR1 is LGHDT and CDR2 is YNNKEL (reference sequence). With 1 base clipped from V and 4 bases from J, the junction kept 3 bases outside the gene matches. This CDR3 has 14 residues. CDR3 bases: TGTGCCAGCAGCCAAGCGGGAGGGCCGTACGAGCAGTACTTC. Translated, it gives CASSQAGGPYEQYF.

This chain links TRBV6-1 with TRBJ2-3; D might be TRBD1 (6 bases). V lost 2 bases, J lost 7 bases, and 25 bases lay in between. Germline V CDR1 and CDR2: MNHNS, SASEGT. This CDR3 has 18 amino acids. The CDR3 sequence: CASSERGYSRVSRNTQYF. DNA of the CDR3: TGTGCCAGCAGTGAAAGGGGGTACAGCCGGGTTTCCAGGAATACGCAGTATTTT.

This chain uses TRBV7-2 with TRBJ2-3; 7 bases map to TRBD2. Germline V gene data show CDR1 as SGHTA and CDR2 as FQGNSA. The CDR3 runs 16 residues. The trim removed 4 bases at V and 8 bases at J, leaving 15 bases unmatched. DNA for the CDR3: TGTGCCAGCAGCTCTAGAGCGGGAAATGGGGCGGGTACGCAGTATTTT. It specifies CASSSRAGNGAGTQYF. Based on the CDR3 plus reference TRBV7-2 and TRBJ2-3, the full variable domain is GAGVSQSPSNKVTEKGKDVELRCDPISGHTALYWYRQSLGQGLEFLIYFQGNSAPDKSGLPSDRFSAERTGGSVSTLTIQRTQQEDSAVYLCASSSRAGNGAGTQYFGPGTRLTVL.

DNA for the CDR3: TGTGCCAGCAGCCAAGTGTCTGGGGCGGGCACAGATACGCAGTATTTT. As protein: CASSQVSGAGTDTQYF. The rearrangement joins TRBV3-1 (or the pseudogene TRBV3-2) to TRBJ2-3; the D gene is possibly TRBD1 (5 bases). The germline V gene encodes CDR1 LGHDT and CDR2 YNNKEL (reference sequence). Trimming removed 1 base at V and 1 base at J, with 12 bases between. The CDR3 totals 16 residues.

This chain links TRBV6-6 with TRBJ1-2; 9 bases map to TRBD1. This CDR3 has 16 residues. Germline values: CDR1 MNHNY, CDR2 SVGAGI (reference sequence). With 6 bases clipped from V and 2 bases from J, the junction kept 10 bases outside the gene matches. CDR3 amino acids: CASSHSGGTGNYGYTF. The CDR3 DNA is TGTGCCAGCAGCCACTCGGGGGGGACAGGGAACTATGGCTACACCTTC.

The chain carries TRBV5-8 and TRBJ2-3, with D uncertain. Germline V gene data show CDR1 as SGHTS and CDR2 as YDEGEE. The CDR3 sequence is 13 residues long. With 7 bases removed from V and 0 bases from J, the gap between germline ends came to 9 bases. The CDR3 coding sequence is TGTGCCAGCCCTCCGGGTAGCACAGATACGCAGTATTTT. It codes for CASPPGSTDTQYF.

This clone was recorded only once. The rearrangement links TRBV18 to TRBJ2-5; no clear D gene. The CDR3 runs to 14 residues. V lost 3 bases, J lost 5 bases, and 13 bases lay in between. Per germline, CDR1 KGHSH and CDR2 LQKENI. This CDR3 reads CASSPPFGQETQYF. The CDR3, as DNA: TGTGCCAGCTCACCCCCCTTTGGCCAGGAGACCCAGTACTTC.

The J gene is TRBJ1-5, the V gene TRBV19; no firm D call. The ends were cut back, 7 bases at V and 0 bases at J, with 10 bases in the middle. Germline V gene lookup returns CDR1 LNHDA and CDR2 SQIVND (reference sequence). CDR3 length: 14 amino acids. The CDR3 reads CASKQQLSNQPQHF. The CDR3 DNA reads as TGTGCCAGTAAACAACAGCTTAGCAATCAGCCCCAGCATTTT.

The chain combines TRBV6-1 with TRBJ1-5; weak D call: TRBD1 (6 bases). Germline V lookup: CDR1 MNHNS, CDR2 SASEGT. The CDR3 contains 14 residues. V lost 2 bases to trimming and J lost 3 bases, with 8 bases between them. CDR3 nucleotides: TGTGCCAGCAGTGAACAGGGGAACAATCAGCCCCAGCATTTT. Encoded protein: CASSEQGNNQPQHF.

The genes are TRBV5-1 and TRBJ2-7, with a possible D match to TRBD2 (6 bases). Germline V gene lookup returns CDR1 SGHRS and CDR2 YFSETQ. The length of the CDR3 is 15 residues. V lost 0 bases and J lost 2, with 12 bases in between. In DNA, the CDR3 is TGCGCCAGCAGCTTGGGCTCTAGCGTACCCTACGAGCAGTACTTC. Its translation is CASSLGSSVPYEQYF.

A few counts support this clone. V usage is TRBV5-4 and J usage is TRBJ1-6; TRBD1 might be the D (5 bases). This CDR3 contains 15 residues. The germline V gene has CDR1 SGHNT and CDR2 YYREEE (reference sequence). Trimming removed 2 bases from V and 7 bases from J, with 13 bases in between. The CDR3 DNA sequence: TGTGCCAGCAGCTTAGGACAAGCGGGAAATTCACCCCTCCACTTT. This codes for CASSLGQAGNSPLHF.

The chain recombines TRBV2 with TRBJ2-3; TRBD2 matches at 8 bases. Germline loops: CDR1 SNHLY, CDR2 FYNNEI. The CDR3 spans 14 residues. V lost 6 bases, J lost 1 base, and 3 bases stayed unmatched. The CDR3 reads CASSRTSRTDTQYF. In DNA, the CDR3 is TGTGCCAGCAGCAGGACTAGCCGCACAGATACGCAGTATTTT.

V is TRBV25-1 and J is TRBJ1-4; 10 bases align to TRBD1. The J segment lost 7 bases and the V segment lost 5 bases, leaving 4 bases of the junction unmatched. Germline CDR1 MGHDK, CDR2 SYGVNS. The CDR3 runs to 14 residues. CDR3 sequence: CASSQGQGREKLFF. CDR3 sequence (DNA): TGTGCCAGCAGTCAGGGACAGGGGCGTGAAAAACTGTTTTTT. The whole variable domain, remainder taken from reference TRBV25-1 and TRBJ1-4, is EADIYQTPRYLVIGTGKKITLECSQTMGHDKMYWYQQDPGMELHLIHYSYGVNSTEKGDLSSESTVSRIRTEHFPLTLESARPSHTSQYLCASSQGQGREKLFFGSGTQLSVL.

In this sample, this clone turned up once. V usage is TRBV14 and J usage is TRBJ2-2, with D perhaps matching TRBD2 (5 bases). The germline gives CDR1 SGHDN, CDR2 FVKESK. Trimming stripped 0 bases from V and 3 bases from J, with 8 bases between. This CDR3 is 15 amino acids long. The CDR3 bases are TGTGCCAGCAGCCAAGATCTCGGGGACACCGGGGAGCTGTTTTTT. Protein sequence: CASSQDLGDTGELFF.

The V call is TRBV2, the J call TRBJ1-2; tentative D call: TRBD1 (5 bases). CDR1 SNHLY and CDR2 FYNNEI come from the germline V gene. V shed 3 bases and J shed 6 bases, with 11 bases lying between them. CDR3 size: 13 residues. CDR3 nucleotide sequence: TGTGCCAGCAGTGATAGGGGATTGGATGGCTACACCTTC. Protein product: CASSDRGLDGYTF. The whole variable domain, filled in from reference TRBV2 and TRBJ1-2, reads EPEVTQTPSHQVTQMGQEVILRCVPISNHLYFYWYRQILGQKVEFLVSFYNNEISEKSEIFDDQFSVERPDGSNFTLKIRSTKLEDSAMYFCASSDRGLDGYTFGSGTRLTVV.

The rearrangement uses TRBV27 and TRBJ2-2; 9 bases align to TRBD2. The CDR3 loop spans 16 amino acids. With V trimmed by 4 bases and J by 8 bases, 11 bases remained unmatched. The germline CDR1 and CDR2 sequences are MNHEY and SMNVEV (reference sequence). CDR3 residues: CASSSGTSSIAGELFF. The CDR3 region has the DNA TGTGCCAGCAGTTCAGGGACTAGCTCCATTGCAGGGGAGCTGTTTTTT.

The chain couples TRBV28 to TRBJ1-2, with TRBD1 matching over 7 bases. Trimming cost V 5 bases and J 8 bases; bases outside gene matches: 5. This CDR3 comprises 12 residues. Germline assignment: CDR1 MDHEN and CDR2 SYDVKM. CDR3 amino acids: CASSLQTGGYTF. The CDR3 nucleotides are TGTGCCAGCAGTCTCCAGACAGGGGGCTACACCTTC.